Below are 21 T cell receptor beta chains sequenced from a single sample in a study of T cell changes during pregnancy in multiple sclerosis (dated by TCRdb to between 2018 and 2021). Library preparation used the immunoSEQ multiplex PCR assay. The clones in this table, taken by TCRdb from immuneACCESS, are in-frame only. Not every clone is retained; where verified, under half of the shortfall comes from an unresolved V gene, and the cause of the rest is unknown. The sample profile shows tens of thousands of clones; approximately 95% of them were found once. The leading ten clones occupy 1% of the sample. Sequences were derived from peripheral blood, sampled in the first trimester of pregnancy. The receptors originated from a female donor with multiple sclerosis, enrolled in a pregnancy study.

This rearrangement joins TRBV4-1 to TRBJ2-7; 10 nucleotides agree with TRBD2. Germline-derived CDR1 and CDR2 are MGHRA and YSYEKL. This CDR3 has 19 residues. Germline trimming cut 4 bases from V and 0 bases from J; bases unmatched to any gene: 15. The CDR3 sequence is CASSPQRGGFDFGSYEQYF. The CDR3 nucleotides are TGCGCCAGCAGCCCTCAGCGGGGGGGCTTTGACTTCGGCTCCTACGAGCAGTACTTC.

V and J are TRBV6-4 and TRBJ2-3, with TRBD2 identical over 7 bases. The germline V gene encodes CDR1 MRHNA and CDR2 SNTAGT. The CDR3 consists of 14 residues. V shed 2 bases and J 3 bases; nucleotides not matched to a gene: 2. The CDR3 reads CASSDGGGTDTQYF. As DNA, the CDR3 is TGTGCCAGCAGTGACGGGGGGGGGACAGATACGCAGTATTTT.

This chain uses TRBV20-1 with TRBJ1-2, with D uncertain. Germline loops: CDR1 DFQATT, CDR2 SNEGSKA (reference sequence). V dropped 3 bases and J dropped 8 bases, with 7 bases sitting between them. The CDR3 loop spans 10 amino acids. The CDR3 nucleotides are TGCAGTGCTAGCCCGGGAGGCTACACCTTC. Its translation is CSASPGGYTF.

The chain is built from TRBV19 and TRBJ2-2; possible D gene TRBD2, 5 bases. The CDR3 has 14 amino acids. Per germline, CDR1 LNHDA and CDR2 SQIVND (reference sequence). V dropped 7 bases and J dropped 6 bases, with 15 bases sitting between them. CDR3 sequence: CASTIGSNPGELFF. The CDR3, as DNA: TGTGCCAGTACTATTGGGAGTAACCCCGGGGAGCTGTTTTTT. Variable domain in full (rest from reference TRBV19 and TRBJ2-2): DGGITQSPKYLFRKEGQNVTLSCEQNLNHDAMYWYRQDPGQGLRLIYYSQIVNDFQKGDIAEGYSVSREKKESFPLTVTSAQKNPTAFYLCASTIGSNPGELFFGEGSRLTVL.

The chain is built from TRBV5-1 and TRBJ1-6; TRBD1 matches 7 bases. Germline trimming cut 0 bases from V and 9 bases from J; bases unmatched to any gene: 3. CDR3 length equals 14 residues. Looked up from germline, CDR1 is SGHRS and CDR2 is YFSETQ. The CDR3 DNA follows: TGCGCCAGCAGCTTGGGACAGGGTATTTCACCCCTCCACTTT. Its translation: CASSLGQGISPLHF.

The chain uses TRBV29-1 and TRBJ2-5; tentatively, D is TRBD1 (5 bases). With 6 bases removed from V and 4 bases from J, the gap between germline ends came to 9 bases. The CDR3 contains 11 residues. The germline gives CDR1 SQVTM, CDR2 ANQGSEA. DNA of the CDR3: TGCAGCGTCAGGGTTGCAGAGACCCAGTACTTC. Translation: CSVRVAETQYF. The whole variable domain, remainder taken from reference TRBV29-1 and TRBJ2-5, is SAVISQKPSRDICQRGTSLTIQCQVDSQVTMMFWYRQQPGQSLTLIATANQGSEATYESGFVIDKFPISRPNLTFSTLTVSNMSPEDSSIYLCSVRVAETQYFGPGTRLLVL.

The chain combines TRBV25-1 with TRBJ2-7; D is undetermined. The length of the CDR3 is 12 residues. Trimming stripped 6 bases from V and 3 bases from J, with 9 bases between. Germline CDR1 reads MGHDK; CDR2 reads SYGVNS. The CDR3 region has the DNA TGTGCCAGCAGCGTACGAGACTACGAGCAGTACTTC. Amino acid sequence: CASSVRDYEQYF.

The rearrangement links TRBV11-1 to TRBJ2-1; 8 bases map to TRBD1. After removal of 5 bases from V and 7 bases from J, the junction contained 4 bases not matched to a gene. Germline V gene lookup returns CDR1 SGHAT and CDR2 FQDESV (reference sequence). CDR3 length: 13 residues. In DNA form, the CDR3 reads TGTGCCAGCAGCACCCACAGGGGGAATGAGCAGTTCTTC. It yields the protein CASSTHRGNEQFF.

This clone came up once. The chain employs TRBV7-6 and TRBJ2-7, with D possibly matching TRBD1 (6 bases). The length of the CDR3 is 15 residues. CDR1 is SGHVS and CDR2 is FNYEAQ in the germline V gene. V was trimmed by 1 base and J by 9 bases, leaving 19 bases between them. The CDR3, as DNA: TGTGCCAGCAGCTTAGATGGGCAGGGGACGTTCGGGCAGTACTTC. Translation gives CASSLDGQGTFGQYF.

This chain connects TRBV28 to TRBJ1-6; D gene ambiguous. Germline V gives CDR1 MDHEN, CDR2 SYDVKM. V was shortened by 3 bases and J by 7 bases, with 13 bases between the two germline ends. The CDR3 covers 15 residues. The chain's CDR3 is CASSLIQSANSPLHF. DNA of the CDR3: TGTGCCAGCAGTTTGATACAGTCGGCAAATTCACCCCTCCACTTT.

In its sample, this clone was seen once. The rearrangement joins TRBV6-6 to TRBJ2-1, with TRBD2 matching over 8 bases. This CDR3 has 14 amino acids. Germline V gene lookup returns CDR1 MNHNY and CDR2 SVGAGI (reference sequence). After removal of 7 bases from V and 8 bases from J, the junction contained 10 bases not matched to a gene. The CDR3 DNA is TGTGCCAGCATCCCAGCGGGAGAGGGGGATGAGCAGTTCTTC. Translation gives CASIPAGEGDEQFF.

The chain combines TRBV4-1 with TRBJ2-1; 7 bases align to TRBD2. The CDR3 length is 16 residues. The germline CDR1 and CDR2 sequences are MGHRA and YSYEKL. V was clipped by 2 bases and J by 5 bases; unmatched bases: 9. The CDR3 DNA reads TGCGCCAGCAGCCAACGCGGCGGGAGTAAACACAATGAGCAGTTCTTC. As protein: CASSQRGGSKHNEQFF.

J is TRBJ2-2 and V is TRBV4-3, with D possibly matching TRBD2 (6 bases). V was shortened by 0 bases and J by 7 bases, with 24 bases between the two germline ends. The CDR3 has 19 amino acids. Germline CDR1 is LGHNA and CDR2 is YSLEER. CDR3 residues: CASSQDGRQLRERSGELFF. Here the CDR3 DNA reads TGCGCCAGCAGCCAAGATGGACGACAGCTCCGGGAGAGGAGCGGGGAGCTGTTTTTT.

This clone was observed a handful of times. The V gene is TRBV14, the J gene TRBJ1-1; possible D gene TRBD1, 5 bases. V was cut by 0 bases and J by 0 bases, with 11 bases left in between. Germline-derived CDR1 and CDR2 are SGHDN and FVKESK. The CDR3 is 16 residues long. The CDR3 is CASSQDARGMNTEAFF. CDR3 nucleotide sequence: TGTGCCAGCAGCCAAGATGCCCGGGGGATGAACACTGAAGCTTTCTTT.

The sample holds one count of this clone. The J gene is TRBJ2-1, the V gene TRBV27; 15 nucleotides match TRBD2. CDR3 length: 15 amino acids. Germline V gene lookup returns CDR1 MNHEY and CDR2 SMNVEV (reference sequence). The V and J ends lost 6 bases and 6 bases, in that order; junction bases with no gene match: 3. CDR3 in DNA: TGTGCCAGCAGGGGACTAGCGGGAGGACGCAATGAGCAGTTCTTC. The encoded protein is CASRGLAGGRNEQFF.

The CDR3 protein is CASSLGPSGIPEQYF. CDR3 nucleotide sequence: TGTGCCAGCAGCTTGGGTCCTAGCGGGATCCCTGAGCAGTACTTC. The rearrangement joins TRBV5-6 to TRBJ2-7; TRBD2 agrees at 9 bases. CDR1 and CDR2 (germline): SGHDT, YYEEEE. CDR3 size: 15 residues. V trimming: 0 bases; J trimming: 7 bases; junction bases outside the gene matches: 8.

The chain is built from TRBV18 and TRBJ2-7; D is possibly TRBD2 (6 bases). The CDR3 consists of 12 residues. The V gene's germline CDR1 is KGHSH and CDR2 LQKENI. The V gene lost 3 bases and the J gene lost 5 bases, with 8 bases spanning the gap. CDR3 amino acids: CASSPGGHEQYF. Here the CDR3 DNA reads TGTGCCAGCTCACCCGGGGGACACGAGCAGTACTTC. Using reference TRBV18 and TRBJ2-7 for the parts outside the CDR3, the full variable domain is NAGVMQNPRHLVRRRGQEARLRCSPMKGHSHVYWYRQLPEEGLKFMVYLQKENIIDESGMPKERFSAEFPKEGPSILRIQQVVRGDSAAYFCASSPGGHEQYFGPGTRLTVT.

The chain carries TRBV2 and TRBJ2-7, with 13 bases lining up with TRBD2. Germline loops: CDR1 SNHLY, CDR2 FYNNEI. V was clipped by 8 bases and J by 3 bases; unmatched bases: 1. The CDR3 has 13 residues. CDR3 residues: CASGTSGNYEQYF. The CDR3 DNA follows: TGTGCCAGCGGGACTAGCGGGAACTACGAGCAGTACTTC.

The chain has TRBV6-5 and TRBJ1-3; a possible D gene is TRBD1 (6 bases). The CDR3 runs to 15 residues. CDR1 is MNHEY and CDR2 is SVGAGI in the germline V gene. Trimming shortened V by 6 bases and J by 0 bases, and 12 bases separated the two germline ends. CDR3 loop: CASSQGHSSGNTIYF. In DNA, the CDR3 is TGTGCCAGCAGCCAGGGACACAGCTCTGGAAACACCATATATTTT.

The rearrangement joins TRBV7-8 to TRBJ2-2; 8 nucleotides agree with TRBD1. In germline, CDR1 is SGHVS, CDR2 FQNEAQ. The ends lost 3 bases at V and 1 base at J; junction bases unmatched: 4. This CDR3 spans 16 amino acids. In DNA form, the CDR3 reads TGTGCCAGCAGCTTTTCAGGGGGCATGAACACCGGGGAGCTGTTTTTT. Encoded protein: CASSFSGGMNTGELFF.

The CDR3 spells CAVGRPQHF. CDR3 nucleotides: TGTGCCGTAGGGAGGCCCCAGCATTTT. This chain uses TRBV19 with TRBJ1-5; D is ambiguous. This CDR3 region has 9 residues. V lost 11 bases and J 9 bases, leaving 8 bases between the germline ends. The germline gives CDR1 LNHDA, CDR2 SQIVND (reference sequence).